This entry lists 22 T cell receptor beta chains sequenced from one sample in a study of cytomegalovirus exposure and HLA in healthy donors. PCR amplification relied on 60 Vbeta primers (plus 13 Jbeta primers). Some clones are missing from TCRdb's copy, which holds only in-frame ones; the method was immunoSEQ multiplex PCR. Counted here are roughly 100,000 clones, about 69% occurring once; the ten biggest clones make up 4% to 5.5%. Sequences were obtained from PBMCs. These receptors all stem from a human donor in good health.

The chain recombines TRBV5-1 with TRBJ2-1; 15 nucleotides align to TRBD2. The V and J ends lost 3 bases and 9 bases, in that order; junction bases with no gene match: 7. CDR3 length equals 16 residues. Germline V gene sequence: CDR1 SGHRS, CDR2 YFSETQ. DNA of the CDR3: TGCGCCAGCAGCTCCGGACTAGCGGGAGGGTATGGTGAGCAGTTCTTC. Its translation is CASSSGLAGGYGEQFF.

V usage is TRBV28 and J usage is TRBJ2-1; 7 bases are shared with TRBD2. Germline values: CDR1 MDHEN, CDR2 SYDVKM. The trim removed 4 bases at V and 5 bases at J, leaving 5 bases unmatched. This CDR3 spans 14 amino acids. CDR3 DNA: TGTGCCAGCAGTTCCACTAGCGTCCACAATGAGCAGTTCTTC. It translates to CASSSTSVHNEQFF.

The chain couples TRBV28 to TRBJ1-4; 9 bases agree with TRBD1. Germline CDR1 is MDHEN and CDR2 is SYDVKM. The ends lost 6 bases at V and 8 bases at J; junction bases unmatched: 7. The CDR3 consists of 14 residues. In DNA, the CDR3 is TGTGCCAGCAGCCCGGACAGGGGTCGGGAAAAACTGTTTTTT. This translates into CASSPDRGREKLFF. The full variable domain, in which reference TRBV28 and TRBJ1-4 provide the parts outside the CDR3, is DVKVTQSSRYLVKRTGEKVFLECVQDMDHENMFWYRQDPGLGLRLIYFSYDVKMKEKGDIPEGYSVSREKKERFSLILESASTNQTSMYLCASSPDRGREKLFFGSGTQLSVL.

The chain links TRBV7-9 to TRBJ2-1; D is undetermined. CDR1 is SEHNR, CDR2 FQNEAQ, per germline (reference sequence). V lost 5 bases and J 10 bases, leaving 9 bases between the germline ends. The CDR3 has 11 amino acids. The CDR3 reads CASSPVVEQFF. The CDR3, as DNA: TGTGCCAGCAGCCCCGTCGTGGAGCAGTTCTTC.

This clone was observed once. This chain uses TRBV7-2 with TRBJ2-7; 7 bases map to TRBD1. With 0 bases clipped from V and 6 bases from J, the junction kept 2 bases outside the gene matches. Germline V gene lookup returns CDR1 SGHTA and CDR2 FQGNSA. The length of the CDR3 is 13 residues. The DNA of the CDR3 is TGTGCCAGCAGCTTAGCCAACAGGGGCGAGCAGTACTTC. Translating it yields CASSLANRGEQYF.

This rearrangement joins TRBV5-1 to TRBJ2-3; 7 bases agree with TRBD2. The CDR3 runs 15 residues. V lost 3 bases to trimming and J lost 1 base; unmatched junction nucleotides: 5. Per germline, CDR1 SGHRS and CDR2 YFSETQ. The CDR3 spells CASSWGGTGTDTQYF. CDR3 nucleotide sequence: TGCGCCAGCAGCTGGGGGGGGACGGGCACAGATACGCAGTATTTT. Variable domain in full (rest from reference TRBV5-1 and TRBJ2-3): KAGVTQTPRYLIKTRGQQVTLSCSPISGHRSVSWYQQTPGQGLQFLFEYFSETQRNKGNFPGRFSGRQFSNSRSEMNVSTLELGDSALYLCASSWGGTGTDTQYFGPGTRLTVL.

The table lists this clone with a few counts. The CDR3 sequence: CASSIGRGRVNEQFF. The CDR3 DNA reads as TGTGCCAGTAGTATAGGCAGGGGGCGGGTTAATGAGCAGTTCTTC. This chain connects TRBV19 to TRBJ2-1; 8 bases line up with TRBD1. Germline-derived CDR1 and CDR2 are LNHDA and SQIVND (reference sequence). This CDR3 spans 15 amino acids. V was clipped by 1 base and J by 7 bases; unmatched bases: 6.

V usage is TRBV19 and J usage is TRBJ2-7; 9 bases fit TRBD1. CDR3 length: 13 amino acids. The ends lost 4 bases at V and 3 bases at J; junction bases unmatched: 1. Germline values: CDR1 LNHDA, CDR2 SQIVND (reference sequence). This chain's CDR3 is CASSRDRDYEQYF. The CDR3 DNA reads as TGTGCCAGTAGTAGGGACAGGGACTACGAGCAGTACTTC.

This sequence joins TRBV28 and TRBJ2-2; D might be TRBD2 (5 bases). Germline V gene data show CDR1 as MDHEN and CDR2 as SYDVKM. The CDR3 sequence is 16 residues long. Trimming pared 2 bases from V and 5 bases from J, leaving 15 bases between. CDR3 nucleotides: TGTGCCAGCAGTTTAGTCCTAGCAACGGGGACCGGGGAGCTGTTTTTT. Its protein product is CASSLVLATGTGELFF. Variable domain in full (rest from reference TRBV28 and TRBJ2-2): DVKVTQSSRYLVKRTGEKVFLECVQDMDHENMFWYRQDPGLGLRLIYFSYDVKMKEKGDIPEGYSVSREKKERFSLILESASTNQTSMYLCASSLVLATGTGELFFGEGSRLTVL.

Remarks on this clone: One base away lies a much larger clone, so this may be a sequencing read error. V is TRBV6-1 and J is TRBJ2-3; 8 nucleotides line up with TRBD2. There are 14 residues in the CDR3. Germline values: CDR1 MNHNS, CDR2 SASEGT. Unmatched junction bases numbered 1, after V lost 5 bases and J lost 0 bases. The DNA for the CDR3 is TGTGCCAGCAGTCCTAGCGGGAGCACAGATACGCAGTATTTT. Translating it yields CASSPSGSTDTQYF.

The chain joins TRBV28 to TRBJ2-1; 10 bases match TRBD1. V trimming: 0 bases; J trimming: 5 bases; junction bases outside the gene matches: 4. Germline CDR1 and CDR2: MDHEN and SYDVKM. The CDR3 has 16 amino acids. CDR3 nucleotides: TGTGCCAGCAGTTTATGGGGACAGGGGAAAGACAATGAGCAGTTCTTC. This gives the protein CASSLWGQGKDNEQFF.

This rearrangement joins TRBV23-1 to TRBJ2-5, with 7 bases lining up with TRBD1. TRBV23-1 is annotated as an ORF whose role is uncertain. The CDR3 spans 15 residues. V gave up 2 bases and J gave up 3 bases; unmatched junction bases: 6. The CDR3 region is CASSQVAGTEETQYF. As DNA, the CDR3 is TGCGCCAGCAGTCAAGTAGCCGGGACAGAAGAGACCCAGTACTTC.

The V gene is TRBV27, the J gene TRBJ1-1, with 8 nucleotides matching TRBD1. In germline, CDR1 is MNHEY, CDR2 SMNVEV (reference sequence). The junction had 10 bases not matched to a gene; V was cut back by 6 bases and J by 1 base. This CDR3 comprises 16 residues. CDR3 coding DNA: TGTGCCAGCAGACACAGGGGGGGCGGTTGGAACACTGAAGCTTTCTTT. Translating it yields CASRHRGGGWNTEAFF.

The chain is built from TRBV6-5 and TRBJ2-2; maybe TRBD2 (5 bases). Between the trimmed V and J ends, which lost 4 bases and 4 bases, there was a span of 10 bases. CDR3 length: 14 amino acids. CDR1 and CDR2 (germline): MNHEY, SVGAGI. CDR3 bases: TGTGCCAGCAGTTCCGGACTGGCCACCGGGGAGCTGTTTTTT. This translates into CASSSGLATGELFF.

J is TRBJ2-7 and V is TRBV19; 14 bases align to TRBD2. The germline V gene has CDR1 LNHDA and CDR2 SQIVND (reference sequence). CDR3 length: 16 amino acids. The junction had 4 bases not matched to a gene; V was cut back by 4 bases and J by 2 bases. The CDR3 DNA reads as TGTGCCAGTAGTACGCGGACTAGCGGGAGGACCTACGAGCAGTACTTC. Protein sequence: CASSTRTSGRTYEQYF.

This clone was seen only a few times. The chain carries TRBV28 and TRBJ1-5; TRBD1 matches 10 bases. Germline CDR1 MDHEN, CDR2 SYDVKM. The CDR3 totals 15 residues. The V segment lost 6 bases and the J segment 0 bases; nucleotides outside the gene matches: 2. The CDR3 region is CASRRDRGSNQPQHF. The CDR3, as DNA: TGTGCCAGCAGGCGGGACAGGGGTAGCAATCAGCCCCAGCATTTT.

This clone was seen only a few times. This chain connects TRBV30 to TRBJ2-4; 11 nucleotides agree with TRBD2. From germline, CDR1 is GTSNPN and CDR2 SVGIG (reference sequence). The J segment lost 4 bases and the V segment lost 1 base, leaving 0 bases of the junction unmatched. CDR3 length: 14 amino acids. CDR3 in DNA: TGTGCCTGGAGTGGGACTAGCGGGAAAAACATTCAGTACTTC. This sequence encodes CAWSGTSGKNIQYF.

The table lists this clone with a few counts. CDR3 amino acids: CAWSAGPGQDPYYGYTF. The CDR3 nucleotides read TGTGCCTGGAGTGCGGGACCGGGACAGGACCCGTACTATGGCTACACCTTC. The chain recombines TRBV30 with TRBJ1-2; 8 bases agree with TRBD1. Germline CDR1 and CDR2: GTSNPN and SVGIG (reference sequence). The CDR3 has 17 amino acids. The V segment lost 1 base and the J segment 3 bases; nucleotides outside the gene matches: 13.

In its sample, this clone was seen a few times. The chain is built from TRBV28 and TRBJ2-7; 7 nucleotides align to TRBD2. The CDR3 runs to 15 residues. The V segment lost 2 bases and the J segment 2 bases; nucleotides outside the gene matches: 6. CDR1 is MDHEN, CDR2 SYDVKM, per germline. The CDR3 DNA follows: TGTGCCAGCAGTTTAGTAGCGGGCTTACCCTACGAGCAGTACTTC. Translating gives CASSLVAGLPYEQYF.

Comment on this clone: Mismatch with germline at one junction end may stem from a read error. This specimen includes other DNA sequences encoding the same CDR3. The chain recombines TRBV14 with TRBJ2-2; possibly TRBD1 for D (5 bases). Germline CDR1 is SGHDN and CDR2 is FVKESK. The CDR3 runs to 21 residues. The CDR3 reads CASSQSFPRNGHTSNTGELFF. In DNA form, the CDR3 reads TGTGCCAGCAGCCAAAGTTTCCCGCGAAACGGACACACCTCGAACACTGGGGAGCTGTTTTTT.

The V gene is TRBV11-2, the J gene TRBJ2-7, with 12 bases aligning to TRBD2. The J segment lost 2 bases and the V segment lost 4 bases, leaving 12 bases of the junction unmatched. Germline CDR1 and CDR2: SGHAT and FQNNGV. This CDR3 is 18 amino acids long. As DNA, the CDR3 is TGTGCCAGCAGCTCAACCCTCGGACTAGCGGGGAGAACCTACGAGCAGTACTTC. As protein: CASSSTLGLAGRTYEQYF.

This rearrangement joins TRBV19 to TRBJ1-1; the D gene is possibly TRBD1 (6 bases). Germline-derived CDR1 and CDR2 are LNHDA and SQIVND (reference sequence). The CDR3 spans 13 residues. The V end was cut by 5 bases, the J end by 4 bases, with 11 bases between. For the CDR3, the DNA is TGTGCCAGTAGTCCGGGACAACGCACTGAAGCTTTCTTT. This sequence encodes CASSPGQRTEAFF.